Sequencing of this TCR beta chain was carried out in a study of cytomegalovirus exposure and HLA in healthy donors (dated by TCRdb to the late 2010s). In the study overall: In an earlier analysis of some 610 of the donors, 250 to 350 Gb of sequence data and 95 million to 130 million unique TCR beta sequences from about 190 million T cells were reported. An early release that covered about 600 HLA-typed donors contained around 300 gigabases of sequencing data and 85 million to 100 million unique TCR sequences. Of the 300 to 450 genotyped donors, roughly 85% fell in the genetic ancestry cluster associated with self-reported Caucasian donors. The aim of the study was to test whether cataloging public T cell receptors could identify signatures of past pathogen exposure. Using immunosequencing, the study profiled T cell repertoires from approximately 700 subjects and related those repertoires to cytomegalovirus serostatus. Besides the first cohort of under 700 subjects, a separate validation cohort made up of 120 different subjects was used. To predict cytomegalovirus infection status, the study combined high-throughput TCR immunosequencing, statistical association of individual TCRs with disease status, and machine learning. To study patterns of TCR occurrence, a later analysis re-analyzed previously published TCR beta repertoires from 550 to 800 donors and added high-resolution HLA genotyping. Rather than drawing on any new phenotypic data, the later analysis identified candidate immune exposures from TCR beta sequences and the way those sequences occurred across donors. An earlier analysis of 587 of the donors applied high-throughput TCR beta sequencing to assess whether each TCR beta V gene segment acted as functional or pseudogenic. Donor age, sex, ethnicity and CMV serostatus were compiled alongside the repertoire data. Genome-wide SNP genotypes for about 60% of the roughly 700 donors were used in a later genetic analysis, which treated that subset as a discovery cohort. All discovery cohort repertoires had been generated on a single sequencing platform. HLA typing included class I and class II loci at four-digit resolution. Typing coverage varied by locus: about 629-630 donors for A, B, C, DRB1 and DQB1; roughly 500 for DQA1; around 610 for DPA1; approximately 490 for DPB1. About five DR-DQ haplotypes were handled as single units for association and clustering because linkage in the cohort was strong. Among about 370 genotyped donors of the cohort, an average of roughly 230,000 unique TCR beta nucleotide sequences was sequenced per donor, of which roughly 17% were non-productive. Broad study findings and their caveats: A later analysis found that HLA-associated TCR beta chains were more clonally expanded and had lower generation probabilities than equally common non-associated chains. Because HLA typing was unavailable for some donors at each locus, only the typed subset was used in association tests. A further reported finding was that TCR beta sequences accurately predicted the HLA-A and HLA-B alleles for most subjects in the first cohort. Sequencing depth was assumed to be roughly uniform across donors in the presence/absence analyses, though that assumption may not hold. The 87-base-pair reads could not distinguish some IMGT-functional V segments, including TRBV6-2 and TRBV6-3, so those segments were excluded. The cohort was sequenced for TCR beta chains only, and without alpha or paired-chain data the features that could be detected were limited. In an earlier analysis of approximately 590 of the donors, most TCR beta V segments appeared in productive rearrangements about 87% or about 30% of the time, broadly matching IMGT annotations. A cluster of highly shared sequence variants was judged likely to be a technical artifact of the sequencing pipeline. In a later genetic analysis, fewer N-insertions in productive TCRs were reported among donors in an Asian-associated ancestry cluster than the approximately 630-donor mean. Approximately 16 rarely observed V segments, including chromosome 9 orphons, were excluded from the earlier analysis of about 600 of the donors because counts were too low. It was suggested by the authors that the approach could potentially be generalized to other disease states and immunological phenotypes. Immune exposure information for the cohort was limited to CMV serostatus. Linkage disequilibrium might explain the correlated functional status among segregating V segments, but an unknown experimental factor could not be ruled out. In a later genetic analysis, a missense DCLRE1C variant was associated with V-gene and J-gene trimming of TCR beta chains, and the association was replicated in an independent cohort. When HLA alleles, especially DR and DQ, strongly co-occurred, TCR associations were difficult to assign to individual alleles. In both the original and validation cohorts, the classifier was reported to diagnose cytomegalovirus status with high specificity and sensitivity. According to a later analysis, parvovirus B19, influenza, CMV and Epstein-Barr virus appeared linked to several top co-occurrence clusters. According to a later analysis, most CMV-associated TCR beta chains appeared to be HLA-restricted, and the HLA associations seemed to be driven largely by CMV exposure. A total of about 180 TCR beta chains were listed by the study as associated with cytomegalovirus. Specific HLA alleles were associated with some 15,000 TCR beta sequences at a false discovery rate of 0.05 in a later analysis. A few of the identified cytomegalovirus-associated TCR beta chains were confirmed in vitro to be specific for cytomegalovirus antigens. A later analysis found that TCR association rates varied across HLA loci, with DRB1 alleles showing the most associated TCRs and HLA-C alleles the fewest. Most TCR sequences were seen in very few donors, while some public TCRs were found in many individuals.

In total, over 600 healthy bone marrow donors made up the cohort. At the time of sampling, all cohort members were nominally healthy, though unrecorded immune exposures were likely present. The donor tested CMV seropositive, placing the donor among the 310 or so seropositive members of the cohort. Each donor provided a peripheral blood sample, and peripheral blood mononuclear cells were used for TCR beta sequencing. Genomic DNA extraction from the blood cell samples was performed with the Qiagen DNeasy Blood Extraction Kit. This clone was observed a handful of times. This receptor's antigen is unknown. No base-level quality is on record; no much larger clone is a single base apart. The germline V gene gives CDR1 as MNHEY and CDR2 as SVGAGI. The CDR3 sequence holds 14 residues, the cysteine and phenylalanine included. Left in the record is the CDR3 DNA by itself, 42 bases read in frame from the first base. V and J are trimmed by 6 bases and 5 bases, and the gene matches miss 5 bases of the junction.

Library prep was done by the immunoSEQ multiplex PCR assay. For the multiplex PCR, a mixture combining 60 forward primers for TCR Vbeta segments and 13 reverse primers for TCR Jbeta segments was used. The CDR3 region of rearranged TCR beta genes was amplified from genomic DNA by a multiplex PCR assay. On the Illumina HiSeq System, the amplified TCR beta libraries were sequenced as 87-base-pair reads. The authors processed their data as follows. A later analysis counted around 72 million unique TCR beta chains across the 666 repertoires, and some 11 million of these chains were shared by at least two donors. A nearest-neighbor algorithm error-corrected the raw reads and collapsed the reads into unique sequences, merging closely related sequences to remove PCR and sequencing errors. V, D and J gene segments were assigned by aligning CDR3 sequences to IMGT reference sequences. For a sequence to be retained, a match of at least six nucleotides to both a V gene segment and a J gene segment was required. A rearrangement was called productive if the CDR3 had no stop codons and remained in frame with V and J, and every other rearrangement was called non-productive. Following IMGT convention, CDR3 was defined as the stretch from the second conserved V-encoded cysteine up to the conserved J-encoded phenylalanine. Sequences without an unambiguous match to a single V gene segment were excluded from the earlier analysis of several hundred of the donors. In an earlier analysis of a few hundred of the donors, V segments were called functional above 56.7% productive rearrangements and were called segregating when the between-donor standard deviation exceeded 5%. A statistical classification framework was built for diagnosing cytomegalovirus status from the catalog of TCR beta chain sequences. In a later analysis, V and J genes were assigned by comparing TCR nucleotide sequences against IMGT/GENE-DB human TR gene sequences. In a later analysis, CDR3 sequences and most-parsimonious VDJ recombination scenarios were assigned using the TCRdist pipeline. In a later analysis, every TCR beta chain was defined by the combination of its CDR3 amino acid sequence and its V-gene family, and reads without a unique V-gene family were dropped. In a later analysis, 550 to 650 highly shared, low-generation-probability nucleotide sequences were removed to address suspected cross-contamination and a sequencing artifact. In a later analysis, a clonal expansion index for each public chain was calculated from normalized within-repertoire ranks of inferred template counts. In a later analysis, generation probabilities were computed using a VDJ recombination model fitted to out-of-frame rearrangements, and the results were checked against IGoR. In a later analysis, hypergeometric tests were used to score TCR-TCR, TCR-HLA and TCR-CMV co-occurrence, with a repertoire-size bias correction applied to TCR pairs. To estimate false discovery rates, a later analysis permuted the HLA or CMV assignments 20 times. In a later analysis, co-occurring TCRs were grouped using DBSCAN, and TCRdist sequence similarity was added for clustering within HLA-allele-positive subsets. Repertoires with fewer than 30,000 or more than 120,000 public chains were left out of co-occurrence clustering, as were several repertoires with anomalous nucleotide sharing. TCRdb took this table from immuneACCESS and kept in-frame rearrangements with V and J called. Such tables lack part of the clones; where checked against another copy, unresolved V genes explain under half of the gap, and the rest is unexplained. V and J calls plus clone size are reproduced from that table; the DNA served to infer D and trimming. In this sample the table shows more than 70,000 clones, 70% to 80% of which occur a single time. Around 3.2% of the sample is taken by the ten largest.

Recombination joined TRBV6-5 with TRBJ1-1; TRBD1 fits 11 bases in the junction. The receptor's source is a man aged 45-65 years in good health and CMV-seropositive. Material: PBMCs. The sequenced DNA: TGTGCCAGCAGGTTCGGACAGGGGGCTACTGAAGCTTTCTTT. It codes for CASRFGQGATEAFF.